Below are 15 T cell receptor beta chains sequenced from a single sample in a study of blood T cell repertoires in COVID-19 (dated by TCRdb to about 2020). Library construction relied on the immunoSEQ multiplex PCR assay. TCRdb re-hosts the immuneACCESS table, in-frame sequences only. Its copies lack some clones; in the studies checked, an unresolved V gene accounts for under half of them, and the cause for the rest is not known. The sample yields about 150,000 clones; 75% to 90% were counted once. Of the sample, roughly 15% falls within the top ten clones. Input material: peripheral blood. These TCRs come from a woman aged 40-49 years with acute or convalescent COVID-19.

The chain combines TRBV28 with TRBJ1-3; 7 nucleotides agree with TRBD1. After removal of 1 base from V and 9 bases from J, the junction contained 9 bases not matched to a gene. Germline V lookup: CDR1 MDHEN, CDR2 SYDVKM. CDR3 length: 15 residues. The CDR3 spells CASSLLRGQRATIYF. The CDR3 DNA reads TGTGCCAGCAGTTTATTGAGGGGGCAGAGGGCCACCATATATTTT.

The gene calls are TRBV6-5 and TRBJ2-7; D unresolved. Germline V gene data show CDR1 as MNHEY and CDR2 as SVGAGI. The CDR3 runs to 12 residues. Trimming removed 8 bases at V and 0 bases at J, with 8 bases between. The CDR3 DNA is TGTGCCAGCGGTACTGTCTCCTACGAGCAGTACTTC. Its translation is CASGTVSYEQYF.

The chain carries TRBV28 and TRBJ1-2; a possible D gene is TRBD1 (5 bases). V lost 4 bases and J 8 bases, leaving 17 bases between the germline ends. In germline, CDR1 is MDHEN, CDR2 SYDVKM. The CDR3 runs to 14 residues. CDR3 protein: CASSSRGIGGGYTF. The CDR3 DNA reads TGTGCCAGCAGTTCGCGGGGAATTGGGGGAGGCTACACCTTC.

This sequence joins TRBV11-2 and TRBJ1-2, with 9 nucleotides matching TRBD1. J lost 5 bases, V lost 3 bases, and 4 bases had no gene match. The CDR3 sequence is 14 residues long. Germline CDR1 and CDR2: SGHAT and FQNNGV. This CDR3 reads CASSFGTGNYGYTF. The CDR3, as DNA: TGTGCCAGCAGCTTCGGGACAGGGAATTATGGCTACACCTTC. Full variable domain (missing parts from reference TRBV11-2 and TRBJ1-2): EAGVAQSPRYKIIEKRQSVAFWCNPISGHATLYWYQQILGQGPKLLIQFQNNGVVDDSQLPKDRFSAERLKGVDSTLKIQPAKLEDSAVYLCASSFGTGNYGYTFGSGTRLTVV.

This chain links TRBV2 with TRBJ1-6; unclear D gene. This CDR3 is 15 amino acids long. The V end was cut by 1 base, the J end by 6 bases, with 10 bases between. The V gene's germline CDR1 is SNHLY and CDR2 FYNNEI. CDR3 sequence reads: CASSEVGYSNSPLHF. CDR3 bases: TGTGCCAGCAGTGAAGTAGGTTACAGTAATTCACCCCTCCACTTT.

The count of this clone is one. The chain recombines TRBV7-9 with TRBJ1-5; tentative D call: TRBD1 (5 bases). Per the germline V gene, CDR1 is SEHNR and CDR2 is FQNEAQ (reference sequence). CDR3 length: 14 residues. Trimming cost V 7 bases and J 0 bases, with 10 bases left between them. The CDR3 DNA sequence: TGTGCCAGCACCGGGGCTGGTAGCAATCAGCCCCAGCATTTT. It yields the protein CASTGAGSNQPQHF.

This chain uses TRBV5-1 with TRBJ2-7; possible D gene TRBD1, 5 bases. Trimming left V 7 bases short and J 6 bases short, with 17 bases between. Germline V gives CDR1 SGHRS, CDR2 YFSETQ. The CDR3 runs to 13 residues. The CDR3: CASQGSLKSEQYF. CDR3 coding DNA: TGCGCCAGCCAGGGCAGTCTGAAGTCCGAGCAGTACTTC.

V is TRBV2 and J is TRBJ1-2; tentatively, D is TRBD1 (5 bases). The CDR3 is 14 residues long. Germline V CDR1 and CDR2: SNHLY, FYNNEI. Trimming removed 4 bases at V and 2 bases at J, with 11 bases between. Here the CDR3 reads CASSVGGINYGYTF. CDR3 nucleotides: TGTGCCAGCAGTGTGGGGGGGATCAACTATGGCTACACCTTC.

The chain carries TRBV27 and TRBJ2-2; possibly TRBD1 for D (5 bases). The CDR3 has 19 residues. CDR1 and CDR2 from the germline V gene are MNHEY and SMNVEV (reference sequence). The V end lost 5 bases, the J end lost 2 bases, and 24 bases lay between the germline ends. The CDR3: CASSLRGLLWAENTGELFF. The CDR3 region has the DNA TGTGCCAGCAGTCTAAGGGGTCTCCTCTGGGCAGAAAACACCGGGGAGCTGTTTTTT.

The V call is TRBV15, the J call TRBJ1-6; 7 positions match TRBD1. The CDR3 sequence is 16 residues long. The J segment lost 8 bases and the V segment lost 0 bases, leaving 7 bases of the junction unmatched. The germline V gene has CDR1 LNHNV and CDR2 YYDKDF (reference sequence). The CDR3 here is CATSRDWTGGDSPLHF. The CDR3 DNA sequence: TGTGCCACCAGCAGAGATTGGACAGGAGGTGATTCACCCCTCCACTTT.

This sequence joins TRBV25-1 and TRBJ1-4; 8 nucleotides align to TRBD1. The CDR3 length is 15 residues. Per the germline V gene, CDR1 is MGHDK and CDR2 is SYGVNS. Trimming removed 3 bases from V and 7 bases from J; junction bases left unmatched: 7. CDR3 DNA: TGTGCCAGCAGTGAGCTAACAGGGGGTAGTGAAAAACTGTTTTTT. The encoded protein is CASSELTGGSEKLFF. Based on the CDR3 plus reference TRBV25-1 and TRBJ1-4, the full variable domain is EADIYQTPRYLVIGTGKKITLECSQTMGHDKMYWYQQDPGMELHLIHYSYGVNSTEKGDLSSESTVSRIRTEHFPLTLESARPSHTSQYLCASSELTGGSEKLFFGSGTQLSVL.

The chain has TRBV2 and TRBJ2-1; 7 positions agree with TRBD1. This CDR3 comprises 15 residues. Germline CDR1 and CDR2: SNHLY and FYNNEI. J was trimmed by 0 bases and V by 8 bases; bases with no gene match: 7. The CDR3 DNA is TGTGCCAGCCGATATGCAGGGGGCTCCTACAATGAGCAGTTCTTC. Translating it yields CASRYAGGSYNEQFF. The whole variable domain, filled in from reference TRBV2 and TRBJ2-1, reads EPEVTQTPSHQVTQMGQEVILRCVPISNHLYFYWYRQILGQKVEFLVSFYNNEISEKSEIFDDQFSVERPDGSNFTLKIRSTKLEDSAMYFCASRYAGGSYNEQFFGPGTRLTVL.

The rearrangement links TRBV5-1 to TRBJ1-5; TRBD1 is a possible D gene (5 bases). The CDR3 extends over 15 amino acids. The germline CDR1 and CDR2 sequences are SGHRS and YFSETQ. The ends were cut back, 4 bases at V and 4 bases at J, with 15 bases in the middle. Here the CDR3 DNA reads TGCGCCAGCAGCGTCGGTGGGGGGGGGAATCAGCCCCAGCATTTT. Its protein product is CASSVGGGGNQPQHF.

This chain links TRBV6-5 with TRBJ2-1; 10 nucleotides align to TRBD2. Germline V gene data show CDR1 as MNHEY and CDR2 as SVGAGI. The CDR3 is 15 residues long. V was clipped by 7 bases and J by 10 bases; unmatched bases: 13. CDR3 loop: CASTRGVAGGPEQFF. In nucleotides, the CDR3 is TGTGCCAGCACTAGGGGAGTAGCGGGAGGTCCCGAGCAGTTCTTC.

This rearrangement joins TRBV4-2 to TRBJ1-3; a weak D match, TRBD1 (6 bases). The CDR3 loop spans 17 amino acids. Germline CDR1 reads LGHNA; CDR2 reads YNFKEQ. The V and J ends lost 2 bases and 2 bases respectively, with 16 bases between them. For the CDR3, the DNA is TGTGCCAGCAGCCAACAGGGTACAGGGACTACTGGAAACACCATATATTTT. Its protein is CASSQQGTGTTGNTIYF.